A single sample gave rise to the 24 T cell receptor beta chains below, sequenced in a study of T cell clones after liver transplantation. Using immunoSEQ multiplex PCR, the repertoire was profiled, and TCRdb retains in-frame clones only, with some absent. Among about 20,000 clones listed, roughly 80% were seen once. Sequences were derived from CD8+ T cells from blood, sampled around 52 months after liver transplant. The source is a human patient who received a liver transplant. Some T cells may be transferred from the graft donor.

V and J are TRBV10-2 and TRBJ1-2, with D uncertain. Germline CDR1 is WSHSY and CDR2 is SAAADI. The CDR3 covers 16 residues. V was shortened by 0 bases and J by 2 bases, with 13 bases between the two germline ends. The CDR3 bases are TGCGCCAGCAGTGAGTCAGGTCACTTAGAAAACTATGGCTACACCTTC. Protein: CASSESGHLENYGYTF.

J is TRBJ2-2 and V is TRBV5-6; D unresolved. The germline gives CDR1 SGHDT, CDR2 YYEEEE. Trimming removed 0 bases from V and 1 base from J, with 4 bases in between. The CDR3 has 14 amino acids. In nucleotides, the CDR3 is TGTGCCAGCAGCTTGGCACAGAACACCGGGGAGCTGTTTTTT. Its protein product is CASSLAQNTGELFF.

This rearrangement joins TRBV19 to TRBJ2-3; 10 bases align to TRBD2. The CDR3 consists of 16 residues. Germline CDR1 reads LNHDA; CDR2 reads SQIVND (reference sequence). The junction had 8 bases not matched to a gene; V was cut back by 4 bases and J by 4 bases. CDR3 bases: TGTGCCAGTAGTACTTCTAGCGGGGGTTATTCAGATACGCAGTATTTT. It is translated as CASSTSSGGYSDTQYF. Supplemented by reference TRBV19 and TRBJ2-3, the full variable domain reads DGGITQSPKYLFRKEGQNVTLSCEQNLNHDAMYWYRQDPGQGLRLIYYSQIVNDFQKGDIAEGYSVSREKKESFPLTVTSAQKNPTAFYLCASSTSSGGYSDTQYFGPGTRLTVL.

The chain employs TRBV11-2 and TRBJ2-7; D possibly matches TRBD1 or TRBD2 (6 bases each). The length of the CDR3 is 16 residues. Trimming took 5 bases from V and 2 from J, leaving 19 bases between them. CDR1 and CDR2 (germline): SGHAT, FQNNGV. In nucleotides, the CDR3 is TGTGCCAGCAGCAACCAAGCCGGGGGCAGGCCCTACGAGCAGTACTTC. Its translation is CASSNQAGGRPYEQYF.

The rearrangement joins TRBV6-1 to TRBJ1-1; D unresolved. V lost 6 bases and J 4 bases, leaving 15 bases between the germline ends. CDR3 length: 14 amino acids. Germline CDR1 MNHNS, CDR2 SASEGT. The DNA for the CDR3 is TGTGCCAGCAGGGAGGGTTCGGAGGTCACTGAAGCTTTCTTT. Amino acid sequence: CASREGSEVTEAFF.

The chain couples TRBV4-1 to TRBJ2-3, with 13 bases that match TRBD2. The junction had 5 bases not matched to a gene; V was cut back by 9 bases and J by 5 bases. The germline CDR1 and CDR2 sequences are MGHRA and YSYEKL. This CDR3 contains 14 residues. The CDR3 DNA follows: TGCGCCAGTTCGACTAGCGGGGGGTTAGATACGCAGTATTTT. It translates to CASSTSGGLDTQYF.

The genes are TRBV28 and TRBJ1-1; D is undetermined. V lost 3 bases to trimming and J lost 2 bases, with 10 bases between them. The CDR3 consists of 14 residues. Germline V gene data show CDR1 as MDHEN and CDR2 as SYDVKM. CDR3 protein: CASSFEMVNTEAFF. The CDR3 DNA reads TGTGCCAGCAGTTTTGAGATGGTTAACACTGAAGCTTTCTTT.

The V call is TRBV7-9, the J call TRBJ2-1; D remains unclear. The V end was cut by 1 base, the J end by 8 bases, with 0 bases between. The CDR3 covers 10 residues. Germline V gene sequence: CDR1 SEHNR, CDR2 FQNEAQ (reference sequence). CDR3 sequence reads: CASSLDEQFF. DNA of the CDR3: TGTGCCAGCAGCTTAGATGAGCAGTTCTTC. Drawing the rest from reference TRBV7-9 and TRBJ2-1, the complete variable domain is DTGVSQNPRHKITKRGQNVTFRCDPISEHNRLYWYRQTLGQGPEFLTYFQNEAQLEKSRLLSDRFSAERPKGSFSTLEIQRTEQGDSAMYLCASSLDEQFFGPGTRLTVL.

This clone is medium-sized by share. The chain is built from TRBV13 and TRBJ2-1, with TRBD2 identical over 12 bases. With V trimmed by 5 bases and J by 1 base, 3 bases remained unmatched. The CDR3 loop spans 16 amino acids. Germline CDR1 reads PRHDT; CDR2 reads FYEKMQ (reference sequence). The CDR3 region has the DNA TGTGCCAGCAGCCCACTAGCGGGGGGTTCCTACAATGAGCAGTTCTTC. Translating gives CASSPLAGGSYNEQFF.

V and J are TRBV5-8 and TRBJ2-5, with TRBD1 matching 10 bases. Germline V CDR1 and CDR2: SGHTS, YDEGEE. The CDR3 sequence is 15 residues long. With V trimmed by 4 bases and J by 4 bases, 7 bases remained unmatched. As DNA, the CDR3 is TGTGCCAGCAGCCTCCAGGGACAGGGGAGAGAGACCCAGTACTTC. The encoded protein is CASSLQGQGRETQYF.

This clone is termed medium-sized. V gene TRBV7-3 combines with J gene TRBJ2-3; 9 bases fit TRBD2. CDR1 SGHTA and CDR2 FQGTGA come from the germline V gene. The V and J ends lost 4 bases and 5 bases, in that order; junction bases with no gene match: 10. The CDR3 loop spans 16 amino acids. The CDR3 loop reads CASSSAGGGAVDTQYF. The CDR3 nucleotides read TGTGCCAGCAGCTCCGCAGGCGGGGGGGCCGTAGATACGCAGTATTTT.

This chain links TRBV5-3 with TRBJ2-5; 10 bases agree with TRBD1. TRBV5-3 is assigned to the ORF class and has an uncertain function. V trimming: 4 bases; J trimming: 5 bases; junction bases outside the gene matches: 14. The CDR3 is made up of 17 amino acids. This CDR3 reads CARSPPGTGVERETQYF. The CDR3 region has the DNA TGTGCCAGAAGCCCTCCCGGGACAGGGGTCGAGCGGGAGACCCAGTACTTC.

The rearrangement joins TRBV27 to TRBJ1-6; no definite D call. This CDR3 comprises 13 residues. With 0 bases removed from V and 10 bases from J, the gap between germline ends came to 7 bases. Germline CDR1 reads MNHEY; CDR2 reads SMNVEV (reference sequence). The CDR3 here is CASSLSVESPLHF. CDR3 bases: TGTGCCAGCAGTTTATCGGTGGAATCACCCCTCCACTTT.

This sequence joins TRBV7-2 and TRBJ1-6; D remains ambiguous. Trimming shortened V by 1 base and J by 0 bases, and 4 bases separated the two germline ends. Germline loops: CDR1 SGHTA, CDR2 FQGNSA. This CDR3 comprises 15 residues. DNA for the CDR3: TGTGCCAGCAGCTTAGGGGGCTCCTATAATTCACCCCTCCACTTT. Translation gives CASSLGGSYNSPLHF.

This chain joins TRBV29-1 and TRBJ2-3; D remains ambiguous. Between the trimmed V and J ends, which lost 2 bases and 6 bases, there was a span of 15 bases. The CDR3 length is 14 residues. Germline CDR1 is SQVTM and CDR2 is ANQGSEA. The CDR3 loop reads CSVELSQFLDTQYF. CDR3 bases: TGCAGCGTTGAACTGAGCCAATTTTTGGATACGCAGTATTTT.

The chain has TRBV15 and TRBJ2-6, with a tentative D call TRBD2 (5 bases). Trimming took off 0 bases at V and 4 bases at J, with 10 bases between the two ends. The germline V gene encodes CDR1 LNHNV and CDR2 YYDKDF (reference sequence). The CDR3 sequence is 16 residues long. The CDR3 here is CATSRDSAGGANVLTF. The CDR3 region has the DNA TGTGCCACCAGCAGAGATTCCGCGGGCGGGGCCAACGTCCTGACTTTC.

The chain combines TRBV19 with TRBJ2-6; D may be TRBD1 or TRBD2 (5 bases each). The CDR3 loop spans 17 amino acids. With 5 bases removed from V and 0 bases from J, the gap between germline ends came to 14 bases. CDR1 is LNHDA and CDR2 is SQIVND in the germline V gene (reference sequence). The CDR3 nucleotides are TGTGCCAGTAGTCCAGCCGGGACGCCCTCTGGGGCCAACGTCCTGACTTTC. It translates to CASSPAGTPSGANVLTF.

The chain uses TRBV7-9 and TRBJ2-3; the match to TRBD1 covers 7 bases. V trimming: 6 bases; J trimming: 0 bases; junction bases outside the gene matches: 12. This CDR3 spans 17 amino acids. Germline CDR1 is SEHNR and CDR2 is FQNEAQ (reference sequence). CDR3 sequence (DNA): TGTGCCAGCAGATCGCCGTACAGGGGCCCTAGCACAGATACGCAGTATTTT. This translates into CASRSPYRGPSTDTQYF.

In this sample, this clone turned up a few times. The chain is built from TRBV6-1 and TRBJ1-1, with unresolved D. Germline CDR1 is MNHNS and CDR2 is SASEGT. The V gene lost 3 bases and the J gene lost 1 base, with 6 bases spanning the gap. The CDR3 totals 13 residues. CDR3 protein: CASSDWGNTEAFF. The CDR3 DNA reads TGTGCCAGCAGTGACTGGGGGAACACTGAAGCTTTCTTT.

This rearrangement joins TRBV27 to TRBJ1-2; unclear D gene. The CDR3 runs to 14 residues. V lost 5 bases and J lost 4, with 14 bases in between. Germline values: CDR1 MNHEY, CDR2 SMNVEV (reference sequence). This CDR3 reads CASSTLGNFYGYTF. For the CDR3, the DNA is TGTGCCAGCAGTACCCTGGGGAACTTCTATGGCTACACCTTC.

Here the CDR3 reads CASSAGNEQFF. CDR3 DNA sequence: TGTGCCAGCAGCGCGGGCAATGAGCAGTTCTTC. The chain carries TRBV9 and TRBJ2-1; D is unclear. CDR1 and CDR2 (germline): SGDLS, YYNGEE. Trimming removed 3 bases from V and 6 bases from J, with 4 bases in between. The CDR3 covers 11 residues.

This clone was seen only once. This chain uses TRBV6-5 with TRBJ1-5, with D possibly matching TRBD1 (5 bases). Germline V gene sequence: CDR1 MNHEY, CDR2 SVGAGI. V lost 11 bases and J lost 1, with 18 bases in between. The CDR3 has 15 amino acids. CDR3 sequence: CAGRPGTPSNQPQHF. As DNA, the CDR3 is TGTGCCGGAAGGCCCGGGACCCCGAGCAATCAGCCCCAGCATTTT.

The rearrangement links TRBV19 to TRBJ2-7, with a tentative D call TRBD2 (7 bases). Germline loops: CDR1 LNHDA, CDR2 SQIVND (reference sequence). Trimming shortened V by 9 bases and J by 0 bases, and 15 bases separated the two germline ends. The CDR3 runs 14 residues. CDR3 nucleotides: TGTGCCAGCGGGGGGCGCGGAGCCTCCTACGAGCAGTACTTC. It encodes CASGGRGASYEQYF.

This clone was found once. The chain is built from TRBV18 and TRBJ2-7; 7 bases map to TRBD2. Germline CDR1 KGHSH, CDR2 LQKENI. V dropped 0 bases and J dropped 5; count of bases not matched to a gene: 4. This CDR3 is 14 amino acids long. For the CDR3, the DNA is TGTGCCAGCTCACCACCCGGACTAGACGACGAGCAGTACTTC. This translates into CASSPPGLDDEQYF.